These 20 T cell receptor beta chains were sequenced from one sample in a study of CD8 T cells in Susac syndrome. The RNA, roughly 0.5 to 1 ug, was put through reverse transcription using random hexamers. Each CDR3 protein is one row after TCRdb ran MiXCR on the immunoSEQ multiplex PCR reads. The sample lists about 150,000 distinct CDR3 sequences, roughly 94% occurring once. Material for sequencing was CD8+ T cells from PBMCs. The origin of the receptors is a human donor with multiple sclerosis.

CDR3 bases: TGTGCCAGCAGTTTGTACCTCCAGGAGACCCAGTACTTC. Its protein is CASSLYLQETQYF. This chain uses TRBV12-3 or TRBV12-4 with TRBJ2-5; D unresolved. The V gene lost 3 bases and the J gene lost 5 bases, with 10 bases spanning the gap. This CDR3 comprises 13 residues.

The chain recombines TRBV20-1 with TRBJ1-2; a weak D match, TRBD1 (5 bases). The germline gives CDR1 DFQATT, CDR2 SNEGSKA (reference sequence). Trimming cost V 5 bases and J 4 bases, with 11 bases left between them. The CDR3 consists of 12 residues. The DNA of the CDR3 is TGCAGTGCTCCGCGGGGACCCTATGGCTACACCTTC. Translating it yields CSAPRGPYGYTF.

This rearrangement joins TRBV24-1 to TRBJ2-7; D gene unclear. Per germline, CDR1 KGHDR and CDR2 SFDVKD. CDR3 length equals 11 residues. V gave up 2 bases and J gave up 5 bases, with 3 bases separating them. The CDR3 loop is CATSDSHEQYF. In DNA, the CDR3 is TGTGCCACCAGTGATTCGCACGAGCAGTACTTC.

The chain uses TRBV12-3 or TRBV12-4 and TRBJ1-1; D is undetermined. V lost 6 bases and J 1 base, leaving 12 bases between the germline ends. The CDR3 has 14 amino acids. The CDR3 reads CASRQFGENTEAFF. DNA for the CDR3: TGTGCCAGCAGACAGTTCGGGGAGAACACTGAAGCTTTCTTT.

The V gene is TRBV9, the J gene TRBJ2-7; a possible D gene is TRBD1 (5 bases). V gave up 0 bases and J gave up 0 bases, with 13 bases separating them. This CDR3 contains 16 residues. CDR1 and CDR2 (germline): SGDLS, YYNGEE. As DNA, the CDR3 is TGTGCCAGCAGCGTAGCAGACAGCCTGAGCTCCTACGAGCAGTACTTC. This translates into CASSVADSLSSYEQYF.

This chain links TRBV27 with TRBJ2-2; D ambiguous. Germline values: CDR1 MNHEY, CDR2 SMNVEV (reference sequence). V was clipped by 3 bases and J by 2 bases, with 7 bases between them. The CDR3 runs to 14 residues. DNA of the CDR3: TGTGCCAGCAGTTTCCAGCTAAACACCGGGGAGCTGTTTTTT. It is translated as CASSFQLNTGELFF.

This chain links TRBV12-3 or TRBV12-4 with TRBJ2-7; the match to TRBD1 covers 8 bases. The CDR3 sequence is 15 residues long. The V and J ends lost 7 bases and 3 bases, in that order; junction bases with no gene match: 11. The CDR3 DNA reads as TGTGCCAGCAAACCGATGCAGGGGACAGGCTACGAGCAGTACTTC. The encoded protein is CASKPMQGTGYEQYF.

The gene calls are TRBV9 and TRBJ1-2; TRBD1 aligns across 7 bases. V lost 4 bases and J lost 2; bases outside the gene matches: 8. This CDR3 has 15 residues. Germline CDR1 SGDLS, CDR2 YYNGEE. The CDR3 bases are TGTGCCAGCAGCTTGTCAGGGGGAGGCAACTATGGCTACACCTTC. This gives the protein CASSLSGGGNYGYTF.

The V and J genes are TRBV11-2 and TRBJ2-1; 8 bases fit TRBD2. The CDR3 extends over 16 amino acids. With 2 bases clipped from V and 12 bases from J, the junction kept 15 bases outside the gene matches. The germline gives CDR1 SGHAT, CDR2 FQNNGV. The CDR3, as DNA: TGTGCCAGCAGCTTAAGTGGGGGCCGGAGCGGGGGAGCGCAGTTCTTC. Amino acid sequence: CASSLSGGRSGGAQFF. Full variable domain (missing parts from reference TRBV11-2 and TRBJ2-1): EAGVAQSPRYKIIEKRQSVAFWCNPISGHATLYWYQQILGQGPKLLIQFQNNGVVDDSQLPKDRFSAERLKGVDSTLKIQPAKLEDSAVYLCASSLSGGRSGGAQFFGPGTRLTVL.

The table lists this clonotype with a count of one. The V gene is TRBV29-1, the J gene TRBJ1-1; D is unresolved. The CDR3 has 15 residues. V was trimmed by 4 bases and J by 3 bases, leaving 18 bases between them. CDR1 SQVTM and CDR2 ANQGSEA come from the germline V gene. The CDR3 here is CSVGGVVNWDTEAFF. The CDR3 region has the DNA TGCAGCGTTGGGGGAGTTGTGAACTGGGACACTGAAGCTTTCTTT.

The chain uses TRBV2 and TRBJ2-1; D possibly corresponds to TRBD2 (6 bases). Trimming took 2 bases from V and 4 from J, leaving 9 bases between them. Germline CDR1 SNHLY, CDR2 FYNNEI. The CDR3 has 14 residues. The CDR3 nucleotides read TGTGCCAGCAGTGAACGGGCGGGGTACAATGAGCAGTTCTTC. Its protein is CASSERAGYNEQFF. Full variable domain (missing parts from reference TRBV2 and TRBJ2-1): EPEVTQTPSHQVTQMGQEVILRCVPISNHLYFYWYRQILGQKVEFLVSFYNNEISEKSEIFDDQFSVERPDGSNFTLKIRSTKLEDSAMYFCASSERAGYNEQFFGPGTRLTVL.

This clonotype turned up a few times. CDR3 sequence reads: CASSPPSYEQYF. CDR3 bases: TGTGCCAGCAGCCCCCCGTCCTACGAGCAGTACTTC. V and J are TRBV11-2 and TRBJ2-7; D remains unclear. Per the germline V gene, CDR1 is SGHAT and CDR2 is FQNNGV. V dropped 5 bases and J dropped 1 base, with 6 bases sitting between them. CDR3 length equals 12 residues.

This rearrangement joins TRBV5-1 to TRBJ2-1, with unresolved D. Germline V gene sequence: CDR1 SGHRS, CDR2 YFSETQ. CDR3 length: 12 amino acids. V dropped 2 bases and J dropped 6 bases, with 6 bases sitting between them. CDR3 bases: TGCGCCAGCAGCTTTAACGGCAATGAGCAGTTCTTC. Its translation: CASSFNGNEQFF. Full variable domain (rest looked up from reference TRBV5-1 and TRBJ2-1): KAGVTQTPRYLIKTRGQQVTLSCSPISGHRSVSWYQQTPGQGLQFLFEYFSETQRNKGNFPGRFSGRQFSNSRSEMNVSTLELGDSALYLCASSFNGNEQFFGPGTRLTVL.

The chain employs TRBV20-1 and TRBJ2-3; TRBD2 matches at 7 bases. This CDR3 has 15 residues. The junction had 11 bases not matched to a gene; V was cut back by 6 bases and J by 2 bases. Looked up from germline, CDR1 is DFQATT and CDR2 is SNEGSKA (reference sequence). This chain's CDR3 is CSATTATSLTDTQYF. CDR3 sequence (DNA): TGCAGTGCCACCACGGCGACTAGCCTCACAGATACGCAGTATTTT.

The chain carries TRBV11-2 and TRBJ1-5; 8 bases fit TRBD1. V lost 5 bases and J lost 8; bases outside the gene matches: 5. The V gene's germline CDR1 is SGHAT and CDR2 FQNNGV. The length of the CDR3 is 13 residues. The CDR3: CASSPGQAKPQHF. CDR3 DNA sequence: TGTGCCAGCAGCCCGGGACAGGCTAAGCCCCAGCATTTT.

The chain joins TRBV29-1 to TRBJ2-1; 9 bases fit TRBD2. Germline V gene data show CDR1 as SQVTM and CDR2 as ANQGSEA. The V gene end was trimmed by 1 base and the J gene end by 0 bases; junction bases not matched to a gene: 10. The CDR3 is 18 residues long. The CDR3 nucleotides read TGCAGCGTTGAAGTACGGGGTAGCGGGGGCAGCTCCTACAATGAGCAGTTCTTC. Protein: CSVEVRGSGGSSYNEQFF.

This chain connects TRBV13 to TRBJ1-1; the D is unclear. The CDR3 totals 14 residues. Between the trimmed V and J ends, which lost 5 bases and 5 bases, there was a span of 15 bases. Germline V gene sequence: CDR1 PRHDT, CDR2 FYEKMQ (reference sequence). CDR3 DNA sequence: TGTGCCAGCAGCACCCCACCGAGGAGGACTGAAGCTTTCTTT. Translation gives CASSTPPRRTEAFF.

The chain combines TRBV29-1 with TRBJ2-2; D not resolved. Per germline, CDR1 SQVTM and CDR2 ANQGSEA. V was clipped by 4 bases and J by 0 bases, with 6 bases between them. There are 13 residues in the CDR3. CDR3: CSVVYPNTGELFF. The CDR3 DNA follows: TGCAGCGTTGTGTACCCGAACACCGGGGAGCTGTTTTTT.

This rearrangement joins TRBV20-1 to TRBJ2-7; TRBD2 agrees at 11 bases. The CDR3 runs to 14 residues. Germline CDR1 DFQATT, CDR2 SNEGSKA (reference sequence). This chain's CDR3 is CSPGLAVDSYEQYF. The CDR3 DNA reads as TGCAGCCCGGGACTAGCGGTGGACTCCTACGAGCAGTACTTC.

As DNA, the CDR3 is TGTGCCAGTAGTACTAGCGGGGACCCTAACAATGAGCAGTTCTTC. It codes for CASSTSGDPNNEQFF. This chain links TRBV19 with TRBJ2-1, with 9 bases that match TRBD2. Per germline, CDR1 LNHDA and CDR2 SQIVND (reference sequence). The CDR3 totals 15 residues. V lost 4 bases, J lost 5 bases, and 6 bases stayed unmatched.